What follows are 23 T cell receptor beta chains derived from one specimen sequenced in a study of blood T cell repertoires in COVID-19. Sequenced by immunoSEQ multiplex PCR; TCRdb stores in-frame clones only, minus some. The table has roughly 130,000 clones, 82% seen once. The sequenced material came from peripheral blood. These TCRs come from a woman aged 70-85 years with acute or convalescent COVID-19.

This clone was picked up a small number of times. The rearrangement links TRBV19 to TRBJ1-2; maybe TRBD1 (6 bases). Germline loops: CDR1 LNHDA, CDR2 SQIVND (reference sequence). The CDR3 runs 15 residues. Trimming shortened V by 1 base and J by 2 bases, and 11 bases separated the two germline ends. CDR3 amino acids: CASSIANRENYGYTF. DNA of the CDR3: TGTGCCAGTAGTATAGCGAACAGGGAAAACTATGGCTACACCTTC.

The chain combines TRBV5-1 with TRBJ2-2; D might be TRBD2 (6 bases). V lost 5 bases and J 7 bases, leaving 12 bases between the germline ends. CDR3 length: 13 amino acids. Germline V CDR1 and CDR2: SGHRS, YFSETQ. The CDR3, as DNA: TGCGCCAGCAGGGAGGGGTTGGACGGGGAGCTGTTTTTT. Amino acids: CASREGLDGELFF.

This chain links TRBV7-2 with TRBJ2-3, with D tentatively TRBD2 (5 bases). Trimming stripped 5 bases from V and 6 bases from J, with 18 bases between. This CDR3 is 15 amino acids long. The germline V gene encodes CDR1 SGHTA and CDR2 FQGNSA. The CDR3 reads CASSPGLRPHDTQYF. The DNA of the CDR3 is TGTGCCAGCAGCCCTGGACTCAGACCACACGATACGCAGTATTTT.

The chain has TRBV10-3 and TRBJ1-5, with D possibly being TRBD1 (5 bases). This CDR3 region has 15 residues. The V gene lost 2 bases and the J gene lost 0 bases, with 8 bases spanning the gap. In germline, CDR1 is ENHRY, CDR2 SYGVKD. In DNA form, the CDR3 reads TGTGCCATCAGTGAGCAGGGATATAGCAATCAGCCCCAGCATTTT. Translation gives CAISEQGYSNQPQHF.

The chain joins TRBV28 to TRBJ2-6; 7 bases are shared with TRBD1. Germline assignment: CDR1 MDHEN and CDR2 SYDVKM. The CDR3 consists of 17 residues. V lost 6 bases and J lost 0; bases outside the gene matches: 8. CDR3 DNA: TGTGCCAGCAGCCGGACAGGCCTAAGCTCTGGGGCCAACGTCCTGACTTTC. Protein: CASSRTGLSSGANVLTF.

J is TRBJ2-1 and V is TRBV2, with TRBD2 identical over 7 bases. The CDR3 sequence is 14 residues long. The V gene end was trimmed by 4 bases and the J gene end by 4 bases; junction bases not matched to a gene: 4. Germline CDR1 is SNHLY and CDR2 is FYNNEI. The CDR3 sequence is CASSALAAYNEQFF. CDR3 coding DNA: TGTGCCAGCAGTGCGCTAGCGGCTTACAATGAGCAGTTCTTC. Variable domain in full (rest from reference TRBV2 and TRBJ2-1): EPEVTQTPSHQVTQMGQEVILRCVPISNHLYFYWYRQILGQKVEFLVSFYNNEISEKSEIFDDQFSVERPDGSNFTLKIRSTKLEDSAMYFCASSALAAYNEQFFGPGTRLTVL.

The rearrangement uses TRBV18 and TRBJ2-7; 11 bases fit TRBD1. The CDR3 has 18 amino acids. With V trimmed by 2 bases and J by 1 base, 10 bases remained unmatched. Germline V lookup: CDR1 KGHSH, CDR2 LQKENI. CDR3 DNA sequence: TGTGCCAGCTCACCAAACCGCATCGGACAGGGGGCTTCCTACGAGCAGTACTTC. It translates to CASSPNRIGQGASYEQYF.

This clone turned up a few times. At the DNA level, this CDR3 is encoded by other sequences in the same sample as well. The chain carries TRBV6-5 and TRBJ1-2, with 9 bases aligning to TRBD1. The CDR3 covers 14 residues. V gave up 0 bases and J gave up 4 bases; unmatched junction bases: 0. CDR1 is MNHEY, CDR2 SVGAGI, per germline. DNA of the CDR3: TGTGCCAGCAGTTACTCGGGACAGGGCTATGGCTACACCTTC. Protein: CASSYSGQGYGYTF.

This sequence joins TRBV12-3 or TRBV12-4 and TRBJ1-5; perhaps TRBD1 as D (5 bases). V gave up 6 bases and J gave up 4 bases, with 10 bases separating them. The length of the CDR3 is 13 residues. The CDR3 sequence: CASSPDSNQPQHF. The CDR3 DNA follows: TGTGCCAGCAGCCCCGACAGTAATCAGCCCCAGCATTTT.

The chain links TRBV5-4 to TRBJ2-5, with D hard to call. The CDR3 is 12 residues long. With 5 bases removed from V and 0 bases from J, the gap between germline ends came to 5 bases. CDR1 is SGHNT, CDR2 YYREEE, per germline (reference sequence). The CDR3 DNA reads TGTGCCAGCAGAGAGAACCAAGAGACCCAGTACTTC. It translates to CASRENQETQYF.

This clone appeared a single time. CDR3 nucleotide sequence: TGTGCCAGCAGCTTGGATGGACAGGGGGCGACGAACACTGAAGCTTTCTTT. Translated: CASSLDGQGATNTEAFF. The rearrangement uses TRBV5-4 and TRBJ1-1; the match to TRBD1 covers 11 bases. The V and J ends lost 0 bases and 1 base, in that order; junction bases with no gene match: 5. The CDR3 consists of 17 residues. CDR1 is SGHNT and CDR2 is YYREEE in the germline V gene (reference sequence).

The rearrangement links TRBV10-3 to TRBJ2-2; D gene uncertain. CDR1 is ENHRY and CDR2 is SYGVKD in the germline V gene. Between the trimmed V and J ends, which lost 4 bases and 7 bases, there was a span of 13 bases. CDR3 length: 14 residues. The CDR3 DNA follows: TGTGCCATCAGTGCCCCTAGGTTTGGCGGGGAGCTGTTTTTT. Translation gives CAISAPRFGGELFF.

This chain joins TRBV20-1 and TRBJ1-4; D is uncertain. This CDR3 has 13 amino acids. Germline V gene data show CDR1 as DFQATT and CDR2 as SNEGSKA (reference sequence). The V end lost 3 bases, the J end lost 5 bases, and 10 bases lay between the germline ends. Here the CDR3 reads CSASGTGNEKLFF. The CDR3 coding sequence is TGCAGTGCTAGTGGTACGGGAAATGAAAAACTGTTTTTT.

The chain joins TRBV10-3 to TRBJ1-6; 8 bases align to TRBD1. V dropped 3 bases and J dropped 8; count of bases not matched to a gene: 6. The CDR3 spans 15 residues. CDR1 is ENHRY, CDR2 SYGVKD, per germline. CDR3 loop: CAISDAQGADSPLHF. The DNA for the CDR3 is TGTGCCATCAGTGACGCCCAGGGGGCTGATTCACCCCTCCACTTT.

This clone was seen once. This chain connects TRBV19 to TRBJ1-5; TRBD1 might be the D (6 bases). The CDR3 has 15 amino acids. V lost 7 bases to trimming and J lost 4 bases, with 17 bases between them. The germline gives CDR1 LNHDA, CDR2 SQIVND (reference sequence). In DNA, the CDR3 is TGTGCCAGTAACCCCCTAGGGGGATCGAATCAGCCCCAGCATTTT. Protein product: CASNPLGGSNQPQHF.

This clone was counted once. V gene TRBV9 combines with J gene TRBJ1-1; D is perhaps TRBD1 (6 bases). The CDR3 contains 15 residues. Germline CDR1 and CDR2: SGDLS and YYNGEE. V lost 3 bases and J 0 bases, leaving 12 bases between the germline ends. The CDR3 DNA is TGTGCCAGCAGCGCCCGACAGGTTATGAACACTGAAGCTTTCTTT. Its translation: CASSARQVMNTEAFF.

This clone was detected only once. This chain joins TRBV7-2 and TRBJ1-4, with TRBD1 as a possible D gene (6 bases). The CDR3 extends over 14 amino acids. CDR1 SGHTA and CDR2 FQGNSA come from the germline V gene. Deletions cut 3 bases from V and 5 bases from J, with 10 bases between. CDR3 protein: CASSFTGLNEKLFF. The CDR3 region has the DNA TGTGCCAGCAGCTTTACAGGGCTCAATGAAAAACTGTTTTTT. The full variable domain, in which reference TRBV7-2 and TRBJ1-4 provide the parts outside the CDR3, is GAGVSQSPSNKVTEKGKDVELRCDPISGHTALYWYRQSLGQGLEFLIYFQGNSAPDKSGLPSDRFSAERTGGSVSTLTIQRTQQEDSAVYLCASSFTGLNEKLFFGSGTQLSVL.

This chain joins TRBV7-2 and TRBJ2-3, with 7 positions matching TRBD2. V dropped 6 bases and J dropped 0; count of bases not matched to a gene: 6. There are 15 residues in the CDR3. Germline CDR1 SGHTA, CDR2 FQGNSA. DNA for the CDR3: TGTGCCAGCAGACAGCGGGGCGTAAGCACAGATACGCAGTATTTT. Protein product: CASRQRGVSTDTQYF. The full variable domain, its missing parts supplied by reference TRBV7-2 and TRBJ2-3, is GAGVSQSPSNKVTEKGKDVELRCDPISGHTALYWYRQSLGQGLEFLIYFQGNSAPDKSGLPSDRFSAERTGGSVSTLTIQRTQQEDSAVYLCASRQRGVSTDTQYFGPGTRLTVL.

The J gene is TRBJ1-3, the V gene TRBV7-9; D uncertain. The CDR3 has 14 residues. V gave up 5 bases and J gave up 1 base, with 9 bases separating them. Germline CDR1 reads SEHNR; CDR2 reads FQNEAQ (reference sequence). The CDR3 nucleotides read TGTGCCAGCAGCCCGGTCTTTTCTGGAAACACCATATATTTT. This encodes CASSPVFSGNTIYF.

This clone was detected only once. The CDR3 bases are TGTGCCAGCAGCTCACGGACAGGGCTCATGAACACTGAAGCTTTCTTT. It translates to CASSSRTGLMNTEAFF. The J gene is TRBJ1-1, the V gene TRBV13; TRBD1 matches 8 bases. The trim removed 4 bases at V and 0 bases at J, leaving 7 bases unmatched. The length of the CDR3 is 16 residues. Germline V gives CDR1 PRHDT, CDR2 FYEKMQ (reference sequence).

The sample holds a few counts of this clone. The CDR3 loop reads CASSSFRTGGFTEAFF. The CDR3 DNA follows: TGTGCCAGCAGCTCCTTTCGTACAGGGGGCTTTACTGAAGCTTTCTTT. The chain is built from TRBV11-2 and TRBJ1-1; 9 bases match TRBD1. Germline V gene lookup returns CDR1 SGHAT and CDR2 FQNNGV. J was trimmed by 5 bases and V by 4 bases; bases with no gene match: 11. The CDR3 sequence is 16 residues long.

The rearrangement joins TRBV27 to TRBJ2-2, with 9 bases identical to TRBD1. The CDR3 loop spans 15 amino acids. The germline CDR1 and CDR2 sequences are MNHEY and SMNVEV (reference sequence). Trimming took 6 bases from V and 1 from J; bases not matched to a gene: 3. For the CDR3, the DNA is TGTGCCAGCAGACAGGGGGCCGGGAACACCGGGGAGCTGTTTTTT. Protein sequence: CASRQGAGNTGELFF.

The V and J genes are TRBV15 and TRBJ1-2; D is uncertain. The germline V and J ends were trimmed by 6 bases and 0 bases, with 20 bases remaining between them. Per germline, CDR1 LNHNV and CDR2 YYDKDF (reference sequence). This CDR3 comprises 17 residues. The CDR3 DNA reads TGTGCCACCAGTCCCCTGGTATCGGGATCGGCTAACTATGGCTACACCTTC. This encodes CATSPLVSGSANYGYTF.